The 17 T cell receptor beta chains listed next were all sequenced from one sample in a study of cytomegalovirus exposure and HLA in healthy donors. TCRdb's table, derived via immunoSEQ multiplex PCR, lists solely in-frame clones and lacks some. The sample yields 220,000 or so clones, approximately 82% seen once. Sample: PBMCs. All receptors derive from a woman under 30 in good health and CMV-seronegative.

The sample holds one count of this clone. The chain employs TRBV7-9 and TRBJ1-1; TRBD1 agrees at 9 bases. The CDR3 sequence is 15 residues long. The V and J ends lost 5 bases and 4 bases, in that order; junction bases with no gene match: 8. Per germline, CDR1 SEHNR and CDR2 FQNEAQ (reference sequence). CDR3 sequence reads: CASSPPDRGGTEAFF. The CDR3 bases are TGTGCCAGCAGCCCCCCGGACAGGGGCGGCACTGAAGCTTTCTTT.

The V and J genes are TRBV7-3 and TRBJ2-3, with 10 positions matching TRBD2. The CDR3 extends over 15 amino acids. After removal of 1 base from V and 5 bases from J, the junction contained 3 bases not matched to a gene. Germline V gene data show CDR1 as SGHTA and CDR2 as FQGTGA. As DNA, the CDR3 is TGTGCCAGCAGCTTAAAACTAGCGGGGCAAGATACGCAGTATTTT. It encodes CASSLKLAGQDTQYF.

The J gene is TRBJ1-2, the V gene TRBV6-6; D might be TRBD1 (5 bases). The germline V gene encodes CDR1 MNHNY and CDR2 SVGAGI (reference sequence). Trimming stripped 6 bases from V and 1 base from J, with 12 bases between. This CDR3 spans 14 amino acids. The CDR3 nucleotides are TGTGCCAGCAGCCTGCGACAGCTTAACTATGGCTACACCTTC. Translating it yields CASSLRQLNYGYTF.

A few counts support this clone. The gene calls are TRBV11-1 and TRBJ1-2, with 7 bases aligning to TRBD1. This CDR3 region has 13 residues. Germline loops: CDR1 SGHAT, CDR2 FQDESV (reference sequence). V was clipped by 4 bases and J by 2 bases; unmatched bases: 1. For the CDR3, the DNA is TGTGCCAGCAGCTCACAGGGGAACTATGGCTACACCTTC. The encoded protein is CASSSQGNYGYTF.

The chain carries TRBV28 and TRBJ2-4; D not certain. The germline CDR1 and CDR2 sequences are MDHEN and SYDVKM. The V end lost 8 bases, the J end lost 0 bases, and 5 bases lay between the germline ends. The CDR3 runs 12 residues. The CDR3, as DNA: TGTGCCAGCCGGCGAGCCAAAAACATTCAGTACTTC. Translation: CASRRAKNIQYF. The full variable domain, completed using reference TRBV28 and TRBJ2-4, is DVKVTQSSRYLVKRTGEKVFLECVQDMDHENMFWYRQDPGLGLRLIYFSYDVKMKEKGDIPEGYSVSREKKERFSLILESASTNQTSMYLCASRRAKNIQYFGAGTRLSVL.

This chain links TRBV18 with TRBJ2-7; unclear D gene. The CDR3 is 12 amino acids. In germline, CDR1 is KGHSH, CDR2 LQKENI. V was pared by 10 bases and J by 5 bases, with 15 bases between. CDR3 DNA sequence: TGTGCCACAGCACTCTCAGACCACGAGCAGTACTTC. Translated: CATALSDHEQYF. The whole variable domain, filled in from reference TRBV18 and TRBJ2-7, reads NAGVMQNPRHLVRRRGQEARLRCSPMKGHSHVYWYRQLPEEGLKFMVYLQKENIIDESGMPKERFSAEFPKEGPSILRIQQVVRGDSAAYFCATALSDHEQYFGPGTRLTVT.

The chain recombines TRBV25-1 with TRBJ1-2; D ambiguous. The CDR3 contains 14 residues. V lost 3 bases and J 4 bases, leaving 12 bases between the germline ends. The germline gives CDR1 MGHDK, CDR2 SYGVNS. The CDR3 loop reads CASSDSGVIYGYTF. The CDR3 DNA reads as TGTGCCAGCAGTGATTCCGGGGTTATCTATGGCTACACCTTC.

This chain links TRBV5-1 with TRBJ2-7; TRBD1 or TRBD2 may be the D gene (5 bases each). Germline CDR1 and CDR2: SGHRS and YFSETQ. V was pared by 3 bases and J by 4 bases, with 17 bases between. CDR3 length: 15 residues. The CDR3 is CASSWDPSKVYEQYF. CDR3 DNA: TGCGCCAGCAGCTGGGACCCGAGTAAGGTTTACGAGCAGTACTTC.

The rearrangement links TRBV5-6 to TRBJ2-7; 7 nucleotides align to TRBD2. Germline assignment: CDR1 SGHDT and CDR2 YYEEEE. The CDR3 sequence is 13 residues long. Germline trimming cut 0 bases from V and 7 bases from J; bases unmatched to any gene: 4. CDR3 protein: CASSLAGGREQYF. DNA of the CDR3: TGTGCCAGCAGCTTGGCGGGAGGCAGGGAGCAGTACTTC. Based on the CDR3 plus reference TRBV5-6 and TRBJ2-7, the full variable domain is DAGVTQSPTHLIKTRGQQVTLRCSPKSGHDTVSWYQQALGQGPQFIFQYYEEEERQRGNFPDRFSGHQFPNYSSELNVNALLLGDSALYLCASSLAGGREQYFGPGTRLTVT.

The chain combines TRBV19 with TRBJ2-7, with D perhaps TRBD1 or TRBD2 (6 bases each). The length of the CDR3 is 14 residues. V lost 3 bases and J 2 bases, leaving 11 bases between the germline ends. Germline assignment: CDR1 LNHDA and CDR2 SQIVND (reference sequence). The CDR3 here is CASSMGAGPYEQYF. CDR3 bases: TGTGCCAGTAGTATGGGGGCGGGACCCTACGAGCAGTACTTC.

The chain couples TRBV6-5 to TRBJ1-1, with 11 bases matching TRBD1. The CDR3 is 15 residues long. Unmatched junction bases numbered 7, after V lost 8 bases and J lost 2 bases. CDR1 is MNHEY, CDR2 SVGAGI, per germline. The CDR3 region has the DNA TGTGCCAGCCAACCGGGACAGGGGGGAAACACTGAAGCTTTCTTT. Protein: CASQPGQGGNTEAFF.

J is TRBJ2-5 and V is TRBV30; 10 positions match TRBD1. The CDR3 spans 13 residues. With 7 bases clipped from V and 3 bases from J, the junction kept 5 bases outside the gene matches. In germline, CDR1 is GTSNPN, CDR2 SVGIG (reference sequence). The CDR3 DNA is TGTGCCTATCGACAGGGGGCTGAAGAGACCCAGTACTTC. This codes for CAYRQGAEETQYF.

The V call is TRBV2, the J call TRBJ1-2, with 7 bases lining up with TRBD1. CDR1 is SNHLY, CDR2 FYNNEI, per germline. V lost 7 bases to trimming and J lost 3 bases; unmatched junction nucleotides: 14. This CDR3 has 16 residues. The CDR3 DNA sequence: TGTGCCAGCATTTCTCCCCACCGGACAGGCCACTATGGCTACACCTTC. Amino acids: CASISPHRTGHYGYTF.

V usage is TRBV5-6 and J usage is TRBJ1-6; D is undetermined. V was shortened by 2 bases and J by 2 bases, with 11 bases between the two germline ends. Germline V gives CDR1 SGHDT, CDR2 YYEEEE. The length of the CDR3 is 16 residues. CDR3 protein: CASSLRALPYNSPLHF. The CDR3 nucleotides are TGTGCCAGCAGCTTAAGGGCTCTGCCCTATAATTCACCCCTCCACTTT.

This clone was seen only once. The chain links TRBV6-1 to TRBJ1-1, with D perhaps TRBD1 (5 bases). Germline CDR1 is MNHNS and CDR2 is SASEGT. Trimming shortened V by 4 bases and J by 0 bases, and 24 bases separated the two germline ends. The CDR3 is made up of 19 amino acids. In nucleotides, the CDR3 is TGTGCCAGCAGTGCGCGCGAACGTGGGGCAGGGCTCATGAACACTGAAGCTTTCTTT. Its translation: CASSARERGAGLMNTEAFF.

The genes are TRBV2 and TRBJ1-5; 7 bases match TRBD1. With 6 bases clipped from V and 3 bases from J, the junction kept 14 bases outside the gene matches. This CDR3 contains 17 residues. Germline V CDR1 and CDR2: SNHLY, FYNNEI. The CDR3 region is CASSGTASQSPNQPQHF. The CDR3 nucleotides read TGTGCCAGCAGCGGGACAGCCAGCCAAAGTCCCAATCAGCCCCAGCATTTT.

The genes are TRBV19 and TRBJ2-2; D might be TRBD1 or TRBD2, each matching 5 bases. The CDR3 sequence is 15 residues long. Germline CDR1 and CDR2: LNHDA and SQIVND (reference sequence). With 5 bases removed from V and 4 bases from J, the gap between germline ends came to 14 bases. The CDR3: CASSPGTLGTGELFF. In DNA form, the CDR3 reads TGTGCCAGTAGTCCGGGGACCTTGGGCACCGGGGAGCTGTTTTTT.